The entry below gives a single T cell receptor (beta chain) sequence along with its context. Original processing notes: Quantification of nucleated cells was approximated via reference gene primer amplification. The assay was immunoSEQ multiplex PCR, and TCRdb's table has in-frame clones only and misses some. The DNA was the basis for D and trimming; V, J and clone size are from that table. Counted here are approximately 300,000 clones, about nine tenths occurring once; the ten biggest clones make up 10%. Ages ranged from about 18 to 89 years, with residence in some 25 US areas. Cohort 3 recovery required two negative PCRs, clearance, or symptom resolution. The data stem from a study of blood T cell repertoires in COVID-19. About the research overall: Both acute and convalescent COVID-19 samples were obtained from the United States, Italy and Spain.

This clonotype originated in a woman younger than 30 who had recovered from COVID-19. Source material: PBMCs or T cells enriched from blood (not recorded which).

The CDR3: CASSQGQGEKLFF. CDR3 nucleotides: TGTGCCAGCAGCCAAGGTCAGGGGGAAAAACTGTTTTTT. J is TRBJ1-4 and V is TRBV4-2; D possibly corresponds to TRBD1 (6 bases). Germline values: CDR1 LGHNA, CDR2 YNFKEQ. V was pared by 1 base and J by 8 bases, with 8 bases between. The CDR3 consists of 13 residues.